The clone carrying this T cell receptor (beta chain) occurred many times. In germline, CDR1 is SGHTA, CDR2 FQGNSA. CDR3 size: 17 residues. Losses at the gene ends were 5 bases for V and 5 bases for J; bases not matched to a gene: 12. The entry originates in a study of neurological immune-mediated disorders. From the 5' RACE reads, TCRdb called clonotypes with MiXCR, one entry per CDR3 protein. The sample gives tens of thousands of distinct CDR3 sequences, around 10% of which show up once; roughly 1.9% is in the top ten. Input material: PBMCs. The TCR sequence derives from a man aged 55 to 70 in good health. This sequence joins TRBV7-2 and TRBJ2-7; TRBD2 matches at 13 bases. This CDR3 is CASSQRELAGGRNEQYF. Written as DNA, the CDR3 is TGTGCCAGCAGCCAGCGGGAACTAGCGGGGGGGCGGAACGAGCAGTACTTC.